This is a list of T cell receptor beta chains from one sample in a study of T cell repertoires in cytomegalovirus infection. TCRdb independently ran MiXCR on the reads; one entry per CDR3 protein. The table has 630,000 or so distinct CDR3 sequences, more than 20% seen once; the top ten hold 7.5% to 9%. Sequenced material: CD8+ T cells from PBMCs. Receptors originate from a human donor in good health (CMV status not recorded). Some clones in this sample may be carry-over from other donors' samples. CDR3s include the opening cysteine and the closing phenylalanine or tryptophan. A D gene is named only where the DNA matches it firmly. The listing skips clone size in some rows; elsewhere it reads once, few, many or a size class.

NA,13,TRBV20-1,few,TRBJ2-2,CSARVPNTGELFF,TGCAGTGCTAGAGTTCCGAACACCGGGGAGCTGTTTTTT
TRBD2,15,TRBV12-3/TRBV12-4,few,TRBJ2-1,CASTNKRGVYNEQFF,TGTGCCAGCACTAATAAGCGGGGGGTCTACAATGAGCAGTTCTTC
NA,18,TRBV25-1,NA,TRBJ2-5,CASSESEASAGGKETQYF,TGTGCCAGCAGTGAATCAGAGGCGAGTGCTGGAGGTAAAGAGACCCAGTACTTC
TRBD1,10,TRBV7-8,once,TRBJ2-3,CVSSRDRQYF,TGTGTTAGCTCCCGGGACAGGCAGTATTTT
NA,15,TRBV6-5,NA,TRBJ2-7,CASSYEFRATYEQYF,TGTGCCAGCAGTTACGAGTTCAGGGCTACCTACGAGCAGTACTTC
TRBD1,15,TRBV6-2/TRBV6-3,NA,TRBJ1-2,CASSYYRDSVDGYTF,TGTGCCAGCAGTTACTACCGGGACAGCGTCGATGGCTACACCTTC
TRBD2,15,TRBV12-3/TRBV12-4,many,TRBJ2-3,CASSLAGRGTDTQYF,TGTGCCAGCAGCTTAGCGGGCAGGGGCACAGATACGCAGTATTTT
TRBD2,17,TRBV3-1,NA,TRBJ2-1,CASSQEGERGPSYEQFF,TGTGCCAGCAGCCAAGAAGGGGAGCGGGGGCCGAGCTATGAGCAGTTCTTC
NA,13,TRBV29-1,NA,TRBJ2-5,CSVEGRLGRTQYF,TGCAGCGTTGAAGGGCGGCTGGGGAGGACCCAGTACTTC
NA,13,TRBV7-2,many,TRBJ2-1,CASSLAGSSEQFF,TGTGCCAGCAGCTTAGCAGGCAGTTCCGAGCAGTTCTTC
NA,12,TRBV29-1,NA,TRBJ1-1,CSALTENTEAFF,TGCAGCGCCTTGACAGAGAACACTGAAGCTTTCTTT
TRBD1,15,TRBV7-9,many,TRBJ2-1,CASNTYGTGNNEQFF,TGTGCCAGCAACACTTATGGGACAGGGAACAATGAGCAGTTCTTC
TRBD1,14,TRBV7-2,many,TRBJ1-1,CASSLAKGAGEAFF,TGTGCCAGCAGCTTAGCGAAGGGGGCGGGTGAAGCTTTCTTT
TRBD1,15,TRBV20-1,NA,TRBJ2-3,CSARRTGGALDTQYF,TGCAGTGCTAGGCGGACAGGGGGCGCGTTGGATACGCAGTATTTT
NA,14,TRBV6-2/TRBV6-3,NA,TRBJ2-2,CASTPWANTGELFF,TGTGCCAGCACCCCCTGGGCGAACACCGGGGAGCTGTTTTTT
NA,15,TRBV10-3,few,TRBJ2-1,CAIRPPDRTYNEQFF,TGTGCCATCAGGCCTCCGGACAGAACCTACAATGAGCAGTTCTTC
NA,14,TRBV6-2/TRBV6-3,NA,TRBJ1-1,CASSYSGENTEAFF,TGTGCCAGCAGTTACTCTGGGGAGAACACTGAAGCTTTCTTT
NA,17,TRBV6-5,few,TRBJ1-5,CASSLRADGGSNQPQHF,TGTGCCAGCTCCCTAAGGGCGGATGGCGGAAGCAATCAGCCCCAGCATTTT